Each of the 15 T cell receptor beta chains below was sequenced from the same sample in a study of beta chain features in type 1 diabetes. What was sequenced were expressed TCRB transcripts, since all of the isolated RNA had been reverse transcribed. TCRdb's copy holds only in-frame clones and misses some; the assay was immunoSEQ multiplex PCR. The sample includes around 250,000 clones, 13% to 15% of them seen just once. Material for sequencing was naive CD4+ T cells from blood. These receptors originate from a woman aged 40 to 49 in good health.

The chain uses TRBV19 and TRBJ1-2; 8 bases agree with TRBD1. Germline V gene sequence: CDR1 LNHDA, CDR2 SQIVND (reference sequence). V trimming: 5 bases; J trimming: 4 bases; junction bases outside the gene matches: 6. This CDR3 is 14 amino acids long. The CDR3 region is CASSPGQGSYGYTF. CDR3 DNA: TGTGCCAGTAGTCCTGGACAGGGTAGCTATGGCTACACCTTC.

This chain links TRBV28 with TRBJ1-1, with D hard to call. CDR3 length: 12 residues. Trimming stripped 2 bases from V and 4 bases from J, with 5 bases between. Per germline, CDR1 MDHEN and CDR2 SYDVKM. DNA of the CDR3: TGTGCCAGCAGTTTAGGCAGCACTGAAGCTTTCTTT. Translated: CASSLGSTEAFF.

This clone has a handful of counts. The V call is TRBV2, the J call TRBJ1-5; 8 bases agree with TRBD1. V lost 7 bases, J lost 3 bases, and 5 bases stayed unmatched. The CDR3 loop spans 14 amino acids. The germline gives CDR1 SNHLY, CDR2 FYNNEI. This chain's CDR3 is CASTEGQVNQPQHF. The CDR3 DNA follows: TGTGCCAGCACCGAGGGACAGGTCAATCAGCCCCAGCATTTT.

The CDR3 bases are TGTGCCAGTAGTACGGGACAGGGGCGCACTGAAGCTTTCTTT. Protein sequence: CASSTGQGRTEAFF. The chain employs TRBV19 and TRBJ1-1, with TRBD1 matching 10 bases. CDR1 and CDR2 from the germline V gene are LNHDA and SQIVND (reference sequence). CDR3 length equals 14 residues. V lost 4 bases to trimming and J lost 4 bases; unmatched junction nucleotides: 3. The whole variable domain, filled in from reference TRBV19 and TRBJ1-1, reads DGGITQSPKYLFRKEGQNVTLSCEQNLNHDAMYWYRQDPGQGLRLIYYSQIVNDFQKGDIAEGYSVSREKKESFPLTVTSAQKNPTAFYLCASSTGQGRTEAFFGQGTRLTVV.

There are a few counts of this clone. The chain has TRBV18 and TRBJ2-1; 15 nucleotides align to TRBD2. The CDR3 is 18 amino acids. Germline loops: CDR1 KGHSH, CDR2 LQKENI. The J segment lost 6 bases and the V segment lost 0 bases, leaving 6 bases of the junction unmatched. CDR3 in DNA: TGTGCCAGCTCACCACCGGGACTAGCGGGGGGCTCGGGCAATGAGCAGTTCTTC. Protein product: CASSPPGLAGGSGNEQFF.

The chain couples TRBV19 to TRBJ1-1; D may be TRBD1 (6 bases). The V gene's germline CDR1 is LNHDA and CDR2 SQIVND (reference sequence). The CDR3 runs to 19 residues. V lost 5 bases to trimming and J lost 2 bases, with 27 bases between them. The CDR3 here is CASSHRDRTLKPLNTEAFF. In DNA form, the CDR3 reads TGTGCCAGTAGTCACAGGGATAGAACACTGAAGCCCCTCAACACTGAAGCTTTCTTT.

Ten or more counts support this clone. This chain links TRBV29-1 with TRBJ2-7, with D perhaps matching TRBD1 (5 bases). CDR3 length: 13 amino acids. Germline values: CDR1 SQVTM, CDR2 ANQGSEA. V was pared by 5 bases and J by 7 bases, with 18 bases between. CDR3 amino acids: CSVRMGQLREQYF. The CDR3 DNA is TGCAGCGTTCGGATGGGGCAGCTTCGGGAGCAGTACTTC.

This clone came up a few times. The chain uses TRBV23-1 and TRBJ2-2; the D gene is possibly TRBD2 (7 bases). TRBV23-1 is assigned to the ORF class and has an uncertain function. V shed 4 bases and J shed 5 bases, with 32 bases lying between them. The CDR3 loop spans 21 amino acids. This chain's CDR3 is CASSLNRRGAPEWRKTGELFF. The CDR3 DNA is TGCGCCAGCAGTCTCAATCGTCGGGGGGCCCCCGAGTGGAGGAAAACCGGGGAGCTGTTTTTT.

The chain's CDR3 is CASSGRDRGYNEQFF. The DNA of the CDR3 is TGTGCCAGCAGCGGCCGGGACAGGGGATACAATGAGCAGTTCTTC. The gene calls are TRBV9 and TRBJ2-1; 10 positions agree with TRBD1. CDR1 is SGDLS and CDR2 is YYNGEE in the germline V gene. The CDR3 runs 15 residues. V shed 3 bases and J 4 bases; nucleotides not matched to a gene: 4.

The table lists this clone with a few counts. The chain links TRBV9 to TRBJ1-3; D ambiguous. The V end was cut by 0 bases, the J end by 0 bases, with 10 bases between. The length of the CDR3 is 16 residues. Germline lookup yields CDR1 SGDLS and CDR2 YYNGEE. The CDR3, as DNA: TGTGCCAGCAGCGTAGATGGTGGAGACTCTGGAAACACCATATATTTT. Translation gives CASSVDGGDSGNTIYF. The complete variable domain, with remaining parts taken from reference TRBV9 and TRBJ1-3, reads DSGVTQTPKHLITATGQRVTLRCSPRSGDLSVYWYQQSLDQGLQFLIQYYNGEERAKGNILERFSAQQFPDLHSELNLSSLELGDSALYFCASSVDGGDSGNTIYFGEGSWLTVV.

The rearrangement links TRBV6-5 to TRBJ2-3; TRBD2 matches 9 bases. This CDR3 is 15 amino acids long. V shed 5 bases, J shed 6 bases, and the junction held 9 bases outside the gene matches. The V gene's germline CDR1 is MNHEY and CDR2 SVGAGI. In DNA, the CDR3 is TGTGCCAGCAGTAGGGCGGGGGGGCGAAGGGATACGCAGTATTTT. Encoded protein: CASSRAGGRRDTQYF.

The chain employs TRBV5-1 and TRBJ1-2; possibly TRBD1 for D (6 bases). CDR1 and CDR2 from the germline V gene are SGHRS and YFSETQ. CDR3 length: 14 amino acids. V was clipped by 4 bases and J by 3 bases, with 13 bases between them. The CDR3, as DNA: TGCGCCAGCAGCGCGTACAGGGTTGACTATGGCTACACCTTC. Protein: CASSAYRVDYGYTF.

This chain connects TRBV5-1 to TRBJ1-1; no firm D call. This CDR3 contains 14 residues. V was cut by 2 bases and J by 1 base, with 9 bases left in between. Per germline, CDR1 SGHRS and CDR2 YFSETQ. CDR3 in amino acids: CASSLWSKNTEAFF. The CDR3 DNA is TGCGCCAGCAGCTTATGGAGTAAGAACACTGAAGCTTTCTTT. The whole variable domain, filled in from reference TRBV5-1 and TRBJ1-1, reads KAGVTQTPRYLIKTRGQQVTLSCSPISGHRSVSWYQQTPGQGLQFLFEYFSETQRNKGNFPGRFSGRQFSNSRSEMNVSTLELGDSALYLCASSLWSKNTEAFFGQGTRLTVV.

This clone has just a few counts. The chain has TRBV5-1 and TRBJ2-5, with 9 bases that match TRBD1. CDR3 length equals 14 residues. The germline V gene has CDR1 SGHRS and CDR2 YFSETQ. The V and J ends lost 5 bases and 5 bases, in that order; junction bases with no gene match: 7. CDR3 sequence: CASRPGQGTETQYF. The CDR3 coding sequence is TGCGCCAGCAGACCGGGACAGGGAACGGAGACCCAGTACTTC.

This clone showed up just once. The chain employs TRBV7-9 and TRBJ2-5; no firm D call. V lost 1 base, J lost 2 bases, and 8 bases lay in between. The length of the CDR3 is 14 residues. Germline CDR1 reads SEHNR; CDR2 reads FQNEAQ (reference sequence). CDR3 nucleotide sequence: TGTGCCAGCAGCTTAGGATACATGCAAGAGACCCAGTACTTC. Protein: CASSLGYMQETQYF.